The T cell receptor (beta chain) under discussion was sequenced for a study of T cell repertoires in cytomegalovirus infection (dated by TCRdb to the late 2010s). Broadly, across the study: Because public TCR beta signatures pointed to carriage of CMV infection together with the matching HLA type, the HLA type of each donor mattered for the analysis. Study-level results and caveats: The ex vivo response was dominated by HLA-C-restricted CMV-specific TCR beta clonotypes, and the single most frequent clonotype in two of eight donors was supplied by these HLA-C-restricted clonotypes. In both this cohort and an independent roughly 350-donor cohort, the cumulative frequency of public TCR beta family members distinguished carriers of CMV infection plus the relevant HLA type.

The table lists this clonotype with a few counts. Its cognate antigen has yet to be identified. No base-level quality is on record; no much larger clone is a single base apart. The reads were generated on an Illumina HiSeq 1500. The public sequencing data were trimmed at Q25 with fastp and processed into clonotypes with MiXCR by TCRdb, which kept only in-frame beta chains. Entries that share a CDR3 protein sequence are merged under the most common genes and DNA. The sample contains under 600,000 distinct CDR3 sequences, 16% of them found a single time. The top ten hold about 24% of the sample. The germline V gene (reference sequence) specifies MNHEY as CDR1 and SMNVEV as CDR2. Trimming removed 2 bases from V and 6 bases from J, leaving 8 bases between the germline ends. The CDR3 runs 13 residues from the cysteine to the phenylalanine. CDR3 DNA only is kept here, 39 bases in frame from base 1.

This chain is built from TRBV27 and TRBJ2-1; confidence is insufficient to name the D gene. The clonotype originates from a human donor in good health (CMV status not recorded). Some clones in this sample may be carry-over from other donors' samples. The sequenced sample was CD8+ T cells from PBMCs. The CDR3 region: CASSLATANEQFF. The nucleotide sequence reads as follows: TGTGCCAGCAGTTTAGCTACTGCCAATGAGCAGTTCTTC.